This note documents a single T cell receptor beta chain sequence. It lacks a known antigen. The sample holds no much larger clone one base away, and base qualities are not on file. This sample was taken from a study of control samples from healthy donors and cancer patients (dated by TCRdb to about 2020). Trimming costs V 0 bases and J 5 bases, and their ends lie 8 bases apart. In the germline V gene (reference sequence), CDR1 corresponds to SGHNT and CDR2 to YYREEE. CDR3 length: 14 amino acids, cysteine to phenylalanine. Only the CDR3 DNA is retained, 42 bases long and in frame from the first base. The method behind the library was the immunoSEQ multiplex PCR assay. Drawn from immuneACCESS, this table holds only the in-frame rearrangements with V and J called that TCRdb kept. Clones are partly lost; checked studies trace under half to an unresolved V gene and leave the rest unexplained. A total of roughly 130,000 clones appear in this sample, around 93% of them only once. The ten largest clones represent 1.5% to 2% of the sample.

The receptor's source is a man in his fifties with head and neck cancer. Sequencing was carried out using PBMCs. The receptor chain draws on TRBV5-4 and TRBJ1-4; no D gene is confidently identified. The encoded CDR3 is CASSLGFRNEKLFF. The DNA sequence follows: TGTGCCAGCAGCTTGGGCTTTAGAAATGAAAAACTGTTTTTT.